This T cell receptor (beta chain) was profiled in a study of post-analysis software for immune sequencing data. Study-wide results and caveats: Normalized Chao1 diversity in multiple sclerosis patients fell significantly below that of controls. There were about five TRBV segments more frequent in patients than controls, and TRBV5-6, TRBV5-1 and TRBV20-1 were among them. Co-batched samples clustered tightly together by F measure.

As concerns this clonotype: Its antigen remains unknown.

Per germline, CDR1 SGHTA and CDR2 FQGNSA. Trimming cost V 6 bases and J 4 bases, with 6 bases left between them. The CDR3 is 11 amino acids. Prepared libraries of TCR beta cDNA carried unique molecular identifiers. Input of roughly 0.95 to 10 million T cells yielded around 500,000 cDNA molecules. MiXCR, applied by TCRdb to the PCR reads, yields one record per CDR3 protein. Altogether roughly 570,000 distinct CDR3 sequences are present, around 31% being singletons, with the ten largest covering 5% to 6%. Sequencing was performed on blood. The sequence came from a girl aged 2 to 17 with multiple sclerosis. This chain joins TRBV7-2 and TRBJ2-5; D remains unclear. The CDR3 region has the DNA TGTGCCAGCAGACAGCTAGAGACCCAGTACTTC. Translating it yields CASRQLETQYF.